In its sample, the clone carrying this T cell receptor beta chain was seen a few times. The antigen is undetermined. This entry belongs to a study of blood T cells in healthy people across ages. Then a second PCR, running about 6 to 12 cycles, was carried out with a sample-barcoded 5' primer and a J-beta primer mix. Using its own MiXCR run on the 5' RACE reads, TCRdb lists one record per CDR3 protein. The sample carries approximately 800,000 distinct CDR3 sequences, approximately 67% recorded once. Study-level results: Diversity was higher, and naive CD4+ cells more numerous, in long-lived donors than in aged donors.

CDR3 length: 14 residues. CDR1 is MDHEN, CDR2 SYDVKM, per germline. Deletions cut 0 bases from V and 6 bases from J, with 9 bases between. The source of this sequence is a young man in good health. The V and J genes are TRBV28 and TRBJ1-5, with no clear D. The specimen sequenced was blood. The chain's CDR3 is CASSLWQTAQPQHF. As DNA, the CDR3 is TGTGCCAGCAGTTTATGGCAGACCGCTCAGCCCCAGCATTTT.